A selection of T cell receptor beta chains follows, all from one sample in a study of radiotherapy plus CTLA-4 blockade in lung cancer. Clones were read by immunoSEQ multiplex PCR, and TCRdb kept only the in-frame ones, dropping some. This table has about 70,000 clones, 70% to 85% appearing once. Sequencing used peripheral blood, obtained from a patient treated with radiotherapy plus ipilimumab. These receptors were obtained from a human donor with non-small cell lung cancer who had a complete response to radiotherapy plus ipilimumab. The CDR3 runs from the conserved cysteine through the conserved F or W. Each record gives: V gene, D gene, clone size, J gene, CDR3 protein, CDR3 DNA. D genes are given only for firm matches. Clone size is shown for a subset of rows, as once, few, many or a class of expanded clone.

V: TRBV11-2; D: TRBD1; size: -; J: TRBJ2-3; CDR3: CASSQQTGEDTQYF; DNA: TGTGCCAGCAGCCAGCAGACAGGGGAGGATACGCAGTATTTT
V: TRBV27; D: -; size: -; J: TRBJ1-4; CDR3: CASSRPDLGEKLFF; DNA: TGTGCCAGCAGCCGTCCCGACCTCGGTGAAAAACTGTTTTTT
V: TRBV4-3; D: -; size: medium-sized; J: TRBJ1-6; CDR3: CASSQDPGNSPLHF; DNA: TGCGCCAGCAGCCAAGATCCCGGTAATTCACCCCTCCACTTT
V: TRBV18; D: -; size: -; J: TRBJ2-5; CDR3: CASSPTVDGFLSKVAQYF; DNA: TGTGCCAGCTCACCCACCGTCGACGGCTTTCTTTCTAAGGTGGCCCAGTACTTC
V: TRBV19; D: TRBD2; size: -; J: TRBJ2-3; CDR3: CASSWREGTTDTQYF; DNA: TGTGCCAGTAGCTGGCGGGAGGGCACCACAGATACGCAGTATTTT
V: TRBV19; D: TRBD2; size: -; J: TRBJ2-3; CDR3: CASSIGGTGGRENTQYF; DNA: TGTGCCAGTAGTATAGGAGGGACTGGCGGGAGAGAAAATACGCAGTATTTT
V: TRBV6-5; D: -; size: -; J: TRBJ1-1; CDR3: CASSQGTEAFF; DNA: TGTGCCAGCAGTCAAGGGACTGAAGCTTTCTTT
V: TRBV19; D: -; size: -; J: TRBJ1-2; CDR3: CASRMSGTVYGYTF; DNA: TGTGCCAGTAGGATGTCCGGCACGGTCTATGGCTACACCTTC
V: TRBV10-1; D: -; size: -; J: TRBJ1-1; CDR3: CASSATGNTEAFF; DNA: TGCGCCAGTTCGGCGACAGGGAACACTGAAGCTTTCTTT
V: TRBV25-1; D: TRBD1; size: -; J: TRBJ1-2; CDR3: CASSGSRQGVYYGYTF; DNA: TGTGCCAGCAGTGGGTCTCGACAGGGGGTATACTATGGCTACACCTTC
V: TRBV14; D: -; size: few; J: TRBJ2-3; CDR3: CASSLQRASTDTQYF; DNA: TGTGCCAGCAGCCTGCAGCGGGCTAGCACAGATACGCAGTATTTT
V: TRBV19; D: TRBD1; size: -; J: TRBJ1-2; CDR3: CASSRNPGQGAGNGYTF; DNA: TGTGCCAGTAGTAGAAATCCGGGACAGGGGGCTGGAAATGGCTACACCTTC
V: TRBV7-2; D: -; size: -; J: TRBJ1-3; CDR3: CASSARALSGNTIYF; DNA: TGTGCCAGCAGCGCTCGGGCCCTCTCTGGAAACACCATATATTTT
V: TRBV10-1; D: TRBD1; size: few; J: TRBJ2-2; CDR3: CASSESKPGGNGELFF; DNA: TGCGCCAGCAGTGAGTCGAAGCCAGGGGGTAACGGGGAGCTGTTTTTT
V: TRBV10-1; D: -; size: -; J: TRBJ2-3; CDR3: CASSESTGVAADTQYF; DNA: TGCGCCAGCAGTGAGTCGACGGGAGTTGCTGCAGATACGCAGTATTTT
V: TRBV27; D: -; size: -; J: TRBJ2-3; CDR3: CASSSTYSDTQYF; DNA: TGTGCCAGCAGTTCAACTTACTCCGATACGCAGTATTTT
V: TRBV7-9; D: TRBD2; size: -; J: TRBJ2-1; CDR3: CASSLGLAGIDEQFF; DNA: TGTGCCAGCAGCTTAGGACTAGCGGGGATTGATGAGCAGTTCTTC
V: TRBV7-9; D: -; size: -; J: TRBJ2-2; CDR3: CASSPIVRTGELFF; DNA: TGTGCCAGCAGCCCCATCGTGCGTACCGGGGAGCTGTTTTTT
V: TRBV2; D: -; size: once; J: TRBJ2-1; CDR3: CASSEGRRQGPYNEQFF; DNA: TGTGCCAGCAGTGAGGGTCGTCGGCAGGGGCCCTACAATGAGCAGTTCTTC
V: TRBV7-2; D: -; size: -; J: TRBJ1-1; CDR3: CASSLAFQPGNTEAFF; DNA: TGTGCCAGCAGCTTAGCTTTCCAGCCGGGGAACACTGAAGCTTTCTTT
V: TRBV9; D: TRBD1; size: -; J: TRBJ1-2; CDR3: CASSVTGGPGGGYTF; DNA: TGTGCCAGCAGCGTAACAGGGGGCCCGGGGGGCGGCTACACCTTC
V: TRBV2; D: -; size: -; J: TRBJ1-5; CDR3: CASSTGFGNQPQHF; DNA: TGTGCCAGCAGTACCGGGTTTGGCAATCAGCCCCAGCATTTT
V: TRBV12-2; D: -; size: -; J: TRBJ1-1; CDR3: CASRLGKGLLNTEAFF; DNA: TGTGCAAGTCGCTTAGGGAAGGGGCTTTTGAACACTGAAGCTTTCTTT
V: TRBV4-1; D: -; size: few; J: TRBJ2-2; CDR3: CASSPNRDTGELFF; DNA: TGCGCCAGCAGCCCTAACAGGGACACCGGGGAGCTGTTTTTT
V: TRBV18; D: -; size: -; J: TRBJ1-5; CDR3: CASSPQAGGNQPQHF; DNA: TGTGCCAGCTCACCCCAGGCAGGGGGCAATCAGCCCCAGCATTTT
V: TRBV7-8; D: -; size: -; J: TRBJ1-3; CDR3: CASSILGNTIYF; DNA: TGTGCCAGCAGCATACTTGGAAACACCATATATTTT
V: TRBV7-2; D: -; size: -; J: TRBJ2-3; CDR3: CASSLVWGAGKYF; DNA: TGTGCCAGCAGCTTAGTTTGGGGGGCAGGGAAGTATTTT
V: TRBV30; D: -; size: -; J: TRBJ1-2; CDR3: CAWRRGGYTF; DNA: TGTGCCTGGAGGCGAGGGGGCTACACCTTC
V: TRBV19; D: -; size: few; J: TRBJ2-2; CDR3: CASRPSGGVGGELFF; DNA: TGTGCCAGTAGGCCGAGTGGGGGCGTAGGCGGGGAGCTGTTTTTT
V: TRBV5-1; D: TRBD1; size: -; J: TRBJ2-7; CDR3: CASSFSTGSLGTQYF; DNA: TGCGCCAGCAGCTTCTCGACAGGGTCATTGGGTACGCAGTACTTC
V: TRBV7-2; D: -; size: -; J: TRBJ1-2; CDR3: CASTLPGANYGYTF; DNA: TGTGCCAGCACCCTCCCGGGGGCCAACTATGGCTACACCTTC
V: TRBV10-3; D: TRBD2; size: -; J: TRBJ2-1; CDR3: CAIRDVTGRTSVEQFF; DNA: TGTGCCATCAGGGATGTTACAGGGCGGACTAGCGTTGAGCAGTTCTTC
V: TRBV10-3; D: TRBD1; size: -; J: TRBJ1-2; CDR3: CAISGRDRGGYTF; DNA: TGTGCCATCAGTGGCCGGGACAGGGGAGGCTACACCTTC
V: TRBV7-2; D: TRBD2; size: -; J: TRBJ2-5; CDR3: CASSLVATSGSGETQYF; DNA: TGTGCCAGCAGCTTAGTAGCGACTAGCGGGAGCGGAGAGACCCAGTACTTC
V: TRBV15; D: -; size: -; J: TRBJ2-3; CDR3: CATSRPRVGETDTQYF; DNA: TGTGCCACCAGCAGACCGAGGGTGGGGGAAACAGATACGCAGTATTTT
V: TRBV7-9; D: -; size: -; J: TRBJ2-2; CDR3: CASSFPQGTGELFF; DNA: TGTGCCAGCAGCTTCCCCCAGGGGACCGGGGAGCTGTTTTTT
V: TRBV7-2; D: TRBD1; size: -; J: TRBJ1-2; CDR3: CASSWTGFGYTF; DNA: TGTGCCAGCAGCTGGACAGGTTTTGGCTACACCTTC
V: TRBV5-4; D: TRBD1; size: -; J: TRBJ1-1; CDR3: CASRWQGARTEAFF; DNA: TGTGCCAGCAGATGGCAGGGGGCCCGAACTGAAGCTTTCTTT
V: TRBV6-5; D: -; size: -; J: TRBJ2-5; CDR3: CASSYSWGRPETQYF; DNA: TGTGCCAGCAGTTACTCTTGGGGGCGCCCAGAGACCCAGTACTTC
V: TRBV7-9; D: -; size: once; J: TRBJ2-2; CDR3: CASSPQGGGELFF; DNA: TGTGCCAGCAGCCCTCAAGGCGGGGGGGAGCTGTTTTTT
V: TRBV6-1; D: -; size: -; J: TRBJ1-1; CDR3: CASNQGTEAFF; DNA: TGTGCCAGCAATCAGGGGACTGAAGCTTTCTTT
V: TRBV18; D: TRBD1; size: -; J: TRBJ1-1; CDR3: CASSPPGTGRDTEAFF; DNA: TGTGCCAGCTCACCCCCGGGGACAGGGAGAGACACTGAAGCTTTCTTT
V: TRBV2; D: TRBD2; size: -; J: TRBJ2-2; CDR3: CASSQGSGMNTGELFF; DNA: TGTGCCAGCAGTCAAGGTAGCGGGATGAACACCGGGGAGCTGTTTTTT
V: TRBV11-2; D: -; size: -; J: TRBJ1-6; CDR3: CASSTLTGRSSPLHF; DNA: TGTGCCAGCAGCACCCTGACAGGCCGGAGTTCACCCCTCCACTTT
V: TRBV27; D: TRBD2; size: -; J: TRBJ2-5; CDR3: CASRLSGRGETQYF; DNA: TGTGCCAGCAGGCTAAGCGGGAGAGGAGAGACCCAGTACTTC
V: TRBV29-1; D: -; size: -; J: TRBJ1-1; CDR3: CSVAKGGSNTEAFF; DNA: TGCAGCGTTGCAAAAGGTGGCAGTAACACTGAAGCTTTCTTT
V: TRBV6-1; D: TRBD1; size: -; J: TRBJ2-5; CDR3: CASIKTGRGLETQYF; DNA: TGTGCCAGCATAAAGACGGGCAGGGGGCTAGAGACCCAGTACTTC
V: TRBV5-4; D: -; size: -; J: TRBJ1-2; CDR3: CASRRTDNYGYTF; DNA: TGTGCCAGCAGACGGACAGATAACTATGGCTACACCTTC